This TCR beta chain was sequenced in a study of T cell responses to AZD1222 COVID-19 vaccine. Study outcomes and limitations: Mapped onto spike, vaccine-associated CD4 TCRs spanned it and were dominant at 160-218 and 743-854. Rises in breadth and depth of Spike-specific TCRs came after two AZD1222 doses. The sample set comprised mostly white British donors with more females, and clonal diversity was possibly underestimated. Repertoires were collected only later (after the peak T cell response had occurred).

For this clone: The antigen is unknown.

V lost 0 bases and J 10 bases, leaving 20 bases between the germline ends. The CDR3 is made up of 17 amino acids. Germline CDR1 SGDLS, CDR2 YYNGEE. The protocol was immunoSEQ multiplex PCR, while the TCRdb copy is restricted to in-frame clones and leaves out a portion. The sample yields 150,000 to 200,000 clones, 85% to 95% seen once. The chain employs TRBV9 and TRBJ1-6, with a tentative D call TRBD1 (5 bases). This clonotype was obtained from an adult who received the MenACWY meningococcal vaccine as a control. Material: peripheral blood, obtained 28 days after the second dose of the MenACWY control vaccine. CDR3 bases: TGTGCCAGCAGCGTAGACCTTCATCTTGGTGAGGGGTCACCCCTCCACTTT. Its protein is CASSVDLHLGEGSPLHF.